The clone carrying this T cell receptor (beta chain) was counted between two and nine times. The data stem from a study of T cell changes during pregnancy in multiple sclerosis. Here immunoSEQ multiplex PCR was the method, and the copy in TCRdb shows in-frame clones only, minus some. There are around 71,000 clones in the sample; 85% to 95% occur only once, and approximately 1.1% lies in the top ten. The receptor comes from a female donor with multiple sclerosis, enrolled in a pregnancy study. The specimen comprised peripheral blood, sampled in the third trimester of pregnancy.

The CDR3 sequence is CASRSLAGGGETQYF. Here the CDR3 DNA reads TGTGCCAGTAGGTCCCTAGCGGGAGGGGGAGAGACCCAGTACTTC. The chain combines TRBV19 with TRBJ2-5; 12 bases align to TRBD2. Germline loops: CDR1 LNHDA, CDR2 SQIVND (reference sequence). The CDR3 covers 15 residues. J was trimmed by 4 bases and V by 6 bases; bases with no gene match: 6.